This T cell receptor (beta chain) came from a study of early stage breast cancer tumors. Study-level background: Most invasive tumors, about 80% of the 16, were ER+/PR+/HER2-. Study-wide points: Tumors had roughly 2.5-fold higher T cell density than normal breast. Chain pairing and CD4, CD8 or FOXP3 expression were not captured.

As regards this clone: Its antigen is still unknown.

The method was immunoSEQ multiplex PCR; TCRdb's version includes in-frame clones alone and lacks a portion of them. The sample includes about 48,000 clones, approximately 80% of them seen just once. Sample: blood. This clonotype was obtained from a person between 50 and 60 years old with breast cancer.

CDR3 sequence: CASSDQDEVKNYGYTF. The DNA of the CDR3 is TGTGCCAGCAGTGATCAGGACGAGGTTAAAAACTATGGCTACACCTTC. The chain is built from TRBV25-1 and TRBJ1-2, with D unclear. Germline CDR1 is MGHDK and CDR2 is SYGVNS. Deletions cut 3 bases from V and 2 bases from J, with 16 bases between. CDR3 size: 16 residues.